What follows is one T cell receptor (beta chain) and its context. The sample is drawn from a study of shared clonotypes between healthy human individuals. Background on the study: Those who served as donors were a couple of women and a few men between the ages of 18 and 49.

Using immunoSEQ multiplex PCR, the repertoire was profiled, and TCRdb retains in-frame clones only, with some absent. The sample comprises 850,000 to 1,200,000 clones, about 70% of which are singletons, and about 1.5% rests with the top ten. Germline assignment: CDR1 SGHRS and CDR2 YFSETQ. CDR3 length: 16 residues. V lost 0 bases and J lost 1, with 10 bases in between. The sequence was collected from a young man in good health. The chain is built from TRBV5-1 and TRBJ2-2; tentatively, D is TRBD1 or TRBD2 (5 bases each). Sequencing was performed on memory CD4+ T cells sorted from blood. Subset of the sample: CD45RA-negative fraction. The CDR3 spells CASSLARGVNTGELFF. The CDR3 DNA follows: TGCGCCAGCAGCTTGGCCAGAGGGGTGAACACCGGGGAGCTGTTTTTT.